Below are 5 T cell receptor beta chains sequenced from a single sample in a study of blood T cell repertoires in COVID-19. Assay used: immunoSEQ multiplex PCR; TCRdb lists only in-frame clones, some missing. Among some 400,000 clones, 80% to 90% were seen once, and the ten largest hold 1% to 1.3%. The sequenced sample was PBMCs or T cells enriched from blood (not recorded which). Receptors were obtained from a man younger than 40 who had recovered from COVID-19.

The V gene is TRBV7-8, the J gene TRBJ1-1; D call uncertain. Germline CDR1 and CDR2: SGHVS and FQNEAQ. V dropped 7 bases and J dropped 0 bases, with 9 bases sitting between them. This CDR3 contains 13 residues. The CDR3 loop is CASTNQVNTEAFF. DNA of the CDR3: TGTGCCAGCACCAACCAGGTGAACACTGAAGCTTTCTTT.

The V gene is TRBV12-5, the J gene TRBJ1-5; TRBD1 is a possible D gene (5 bases). The CDR3 runs to 15 residues. CDR1 is LGHNT and CDR2 is FRNRAP in the germline V gene. V lost 6 bases, J lost 2 bases, and 14 bases lay in between. Here the CDR3 reads CASGTGIYGNQPQHF. CDR3 DNA: TGTGCTAGTGGAACAGGAATCTACGGCAATCAGCCCCAGCATTTT.

This clone has only one observation. The chain is built from TRBV13 and TRBJ1-1, with 9 bases lining up with TRBD1. V lost 7 bases and J lost 4; bases outside the gene matches: 7. Germline V CDR1 and CDR2: PRHDT, FYEKMQ (reference sequence). The CDR3 has 14 residues. The CDR3 reads CASNQQGAGTEAFF. CDR3 in DNA: TGTGCCAGCAACCAACAGGGGGCAGGCACTGAAGCTTTCTTT.

Of note for this clone: An end of the junction does not agree with germline; a read error may underlie this. This chain connects TRBV19 to TRBJ1-2, with D perhaps matching TRBD1 (6 bases). Germline values: CDR1 LNHDA, CDR2 SQIVND (reference sequence). The CDR3 is 12 residues long. The DNA for the CDR3 is TGTGCCAGTAGTCTCCAGACAGGTCCTTCCCTCTTC. Translated: CASSLQTGPSLF. Full variable domain (missing parts from reference TRBV19 and TRBJ1-2): DGGITQSPKYLFRKEGQNVTLSCEQNLNHDAMYWYRQDPGQGLRLIYYSQIVNDFQKGDIAEGYSVSREKKESFPLTVTSAQKNPTAFYLCASSLQTGPSLFGSGTRLTVV.

The chain joins TRBV2 to TRBJ1-4, with D tentatively TRBD1 (5 bases). This CDR3 region has 12 residues. CDR1 is SNHLY and CDR2 is FYNNEI in the germline V gene. V was shortened by 6 bases and J by 6 bases, with 8 bases between the two germline ends. CDR3 DNA: TGTGCCAGCAGGGGGCGCGATGAAAAACTGTTTTTT. It yields the protein CASRGRDEKLFF. Full variable domain (outside the CDR3, taken from reference TRBV2 and TRBJ1-4): EPEVTQTPSHQVTQMGQEVILRCVPISNHLYFYWYRQILGQKVEFLVSFYNNEISEKSEIFDDQFSVERPDGSNFTLKIRSTKLEDSAMYFCASRGRDEKLFFGSGTQLSVL.